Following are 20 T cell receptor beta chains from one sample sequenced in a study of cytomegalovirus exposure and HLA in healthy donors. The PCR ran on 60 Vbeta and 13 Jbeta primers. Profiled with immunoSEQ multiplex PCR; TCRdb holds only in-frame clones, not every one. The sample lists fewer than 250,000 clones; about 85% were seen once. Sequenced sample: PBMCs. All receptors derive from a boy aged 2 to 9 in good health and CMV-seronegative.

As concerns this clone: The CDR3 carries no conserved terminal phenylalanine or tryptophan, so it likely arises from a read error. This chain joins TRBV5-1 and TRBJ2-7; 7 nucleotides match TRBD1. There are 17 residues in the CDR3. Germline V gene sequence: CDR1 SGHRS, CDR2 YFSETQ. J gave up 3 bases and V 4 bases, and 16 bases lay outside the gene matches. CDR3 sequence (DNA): TGCGCCAGCAGCCATCTCTTAGGACAGGAAACTCTCTACGAGCAGTACCTC. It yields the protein CASSHLLGQETLYEQYL.

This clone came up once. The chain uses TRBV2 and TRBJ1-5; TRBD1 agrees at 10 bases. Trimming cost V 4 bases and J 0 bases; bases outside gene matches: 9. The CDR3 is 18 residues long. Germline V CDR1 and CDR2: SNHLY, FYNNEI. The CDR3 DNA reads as TGTGCCAGCAGTGGCTTCCGAGGGACAGGGGTTAGCAATCAGCCCCAGCATTTT. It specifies CASSGFRGTGVSNQPQHF.

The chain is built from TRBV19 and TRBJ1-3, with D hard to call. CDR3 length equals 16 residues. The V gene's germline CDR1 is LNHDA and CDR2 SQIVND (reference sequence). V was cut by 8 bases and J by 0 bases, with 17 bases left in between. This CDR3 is CASHLDFDSSGNTIYF. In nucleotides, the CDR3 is TGTGCCAGTCACCTGGACTTTGATTCCTCTGGAAACACCATATATTTT.

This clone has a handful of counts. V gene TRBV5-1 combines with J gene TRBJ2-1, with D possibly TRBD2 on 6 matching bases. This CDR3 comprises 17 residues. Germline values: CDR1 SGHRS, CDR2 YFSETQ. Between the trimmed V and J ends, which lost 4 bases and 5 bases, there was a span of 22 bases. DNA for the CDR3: TGCGCCAGCAGCCCGCTTGGGTCGGGAGCTATCCACAATGAGCAGTTCTTC. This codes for CASSPLGSGAIHNEQFF.

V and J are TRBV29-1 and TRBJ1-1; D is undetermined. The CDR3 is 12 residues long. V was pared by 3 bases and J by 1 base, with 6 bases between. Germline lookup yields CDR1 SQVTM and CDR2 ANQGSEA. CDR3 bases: TGCAGCGTTGATCCCGGGAACACTGAAGCTTTCTTT. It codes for CSVDPGNTEAFF.

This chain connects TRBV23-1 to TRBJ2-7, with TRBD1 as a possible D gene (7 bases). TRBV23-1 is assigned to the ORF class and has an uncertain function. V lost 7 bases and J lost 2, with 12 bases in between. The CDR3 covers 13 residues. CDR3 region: CASTQGGTYEQYF. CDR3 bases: TGCGCCAGCACGCAGGGGGGAACCTACGAGCAGTACTTC.

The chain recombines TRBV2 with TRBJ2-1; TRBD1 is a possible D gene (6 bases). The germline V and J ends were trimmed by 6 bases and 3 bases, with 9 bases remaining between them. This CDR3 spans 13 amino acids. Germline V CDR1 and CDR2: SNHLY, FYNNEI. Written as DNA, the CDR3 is TGTGCCAGCAGACAGGGTGGCTACAATGAGCAGTTCTTC. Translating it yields CASRQGGYNEQFF.

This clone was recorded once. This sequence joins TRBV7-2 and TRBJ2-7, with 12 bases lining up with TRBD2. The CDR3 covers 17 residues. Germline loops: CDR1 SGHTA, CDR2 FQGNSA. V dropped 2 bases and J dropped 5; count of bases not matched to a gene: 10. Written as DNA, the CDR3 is TGTGCCAGCAGCTTAAGAGCGACTAGCGGGAGCCGTAACGAGCAGTACTTC. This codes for CASSLRATSGSRNEQYF. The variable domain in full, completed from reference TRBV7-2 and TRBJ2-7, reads GAGVSQSPSNKVTEKGKDVELRCDPISGHTALYWYRQSLGQGLEFLIYFQGNSAPDKSGLPSDRFSAERTGGSVSTLTIQRTQQEDSAVYLCASSLRATSGSRNEQYFGPGTRLTVT.

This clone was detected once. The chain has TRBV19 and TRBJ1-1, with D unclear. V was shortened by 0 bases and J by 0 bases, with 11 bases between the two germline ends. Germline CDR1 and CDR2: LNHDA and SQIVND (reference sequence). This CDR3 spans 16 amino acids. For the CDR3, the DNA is TGTGCCAGTAGTATAGAGGGAGGGCTCTTGAACACTGAAGCTTTCTTT. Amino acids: CASSIEGGLLNTEAFF.

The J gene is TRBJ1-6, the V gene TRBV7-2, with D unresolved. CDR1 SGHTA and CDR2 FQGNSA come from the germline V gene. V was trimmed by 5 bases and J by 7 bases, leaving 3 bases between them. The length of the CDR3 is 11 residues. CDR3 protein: CASSLNSPLHF. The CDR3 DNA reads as TGTGCCAGCAGCCTCAATTCACCCCTCCACTTT.

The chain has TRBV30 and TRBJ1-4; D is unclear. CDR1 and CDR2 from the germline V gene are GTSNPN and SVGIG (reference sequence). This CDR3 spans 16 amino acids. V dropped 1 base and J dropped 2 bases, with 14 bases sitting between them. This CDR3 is CAWSGREGFTNEKLFF. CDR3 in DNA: TGTGCCTGGAGTGGACGGGAAGGCTTCACTAATGAAAAACTGTTTTTT.

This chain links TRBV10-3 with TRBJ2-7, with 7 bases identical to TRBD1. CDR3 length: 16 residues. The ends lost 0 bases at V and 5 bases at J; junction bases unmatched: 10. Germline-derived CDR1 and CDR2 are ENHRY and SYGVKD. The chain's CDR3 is CAISESLQAGGHEQYF. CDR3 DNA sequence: TGTGCCATCAGTGAGTCCCTCCAAGCAGGGGGACACGAGCAGTACTTC.

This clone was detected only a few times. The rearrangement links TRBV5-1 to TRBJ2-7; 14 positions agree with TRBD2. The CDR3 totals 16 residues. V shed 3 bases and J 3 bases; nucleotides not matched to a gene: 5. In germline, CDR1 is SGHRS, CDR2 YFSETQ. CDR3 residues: CASSSPGLAGGYEQYF. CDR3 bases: TGCGCCAGCAGCTCACCCGGACTAGCGGGAGGCTACGAGCAGTACTTC.

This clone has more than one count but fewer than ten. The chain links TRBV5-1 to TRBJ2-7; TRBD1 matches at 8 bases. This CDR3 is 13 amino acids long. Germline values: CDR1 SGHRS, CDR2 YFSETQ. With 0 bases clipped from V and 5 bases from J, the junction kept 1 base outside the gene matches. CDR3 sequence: CASSLAGGHEQYF. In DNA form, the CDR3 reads TGCGCCAGCAGCTTGGCAGGGGGCCACGAGCAGTACTTC.

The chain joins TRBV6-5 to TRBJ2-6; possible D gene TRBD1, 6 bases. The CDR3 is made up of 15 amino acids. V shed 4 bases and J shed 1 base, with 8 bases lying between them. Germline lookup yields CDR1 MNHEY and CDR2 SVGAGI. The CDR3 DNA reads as TGTGCCAGCAGTTCCCAGGGGTCTGGGGCCAACGTCCTGACTTTC. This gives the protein CASSSQGSGANVLTF.

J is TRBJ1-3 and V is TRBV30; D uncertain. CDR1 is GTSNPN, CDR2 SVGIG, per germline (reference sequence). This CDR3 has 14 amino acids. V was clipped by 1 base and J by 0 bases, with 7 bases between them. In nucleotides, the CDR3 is TGTGCCTGGAGTGCTGGCCTCTCTGGAAACACCATATATTTT. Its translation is CAWSAGLSGNTIYF. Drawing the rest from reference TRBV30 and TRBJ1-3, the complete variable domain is SQTIHQWPATLVQPVGSPLSLECTVEGTSNPNLYWYRQAAGRGLQLLFYSVGIGQISSEVPQNLSASRPQDRQFILSSKKLLLSDSGFYLCAWSAGLSGNTIYFGEGSWLTVV.

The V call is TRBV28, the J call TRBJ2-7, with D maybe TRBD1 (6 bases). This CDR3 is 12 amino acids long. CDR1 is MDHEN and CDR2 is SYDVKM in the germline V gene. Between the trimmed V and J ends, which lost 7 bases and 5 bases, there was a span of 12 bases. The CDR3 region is CASTPAGDEQYF. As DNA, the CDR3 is TGTGCCAGCACTCCGGCAGGGGACGAGCAGTACTTC.

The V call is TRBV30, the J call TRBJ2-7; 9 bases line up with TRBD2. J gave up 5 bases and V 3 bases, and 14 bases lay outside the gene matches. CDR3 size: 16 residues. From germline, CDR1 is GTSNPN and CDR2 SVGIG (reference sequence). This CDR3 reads CAWRGRVREGFHEQYF. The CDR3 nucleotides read TGTGCCTGGAGGGGGAGGGTGCGGGAGGGCTTCCACGAGCAGTACTTC.

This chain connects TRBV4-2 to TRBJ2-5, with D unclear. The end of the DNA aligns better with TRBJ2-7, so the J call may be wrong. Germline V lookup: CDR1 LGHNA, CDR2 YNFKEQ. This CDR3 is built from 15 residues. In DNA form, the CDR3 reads TGTGCCAGCAGCCAAGATCGTACGGACTCCTACGAGCAGTACTTC. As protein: CASSQDRTDSYEQYF.

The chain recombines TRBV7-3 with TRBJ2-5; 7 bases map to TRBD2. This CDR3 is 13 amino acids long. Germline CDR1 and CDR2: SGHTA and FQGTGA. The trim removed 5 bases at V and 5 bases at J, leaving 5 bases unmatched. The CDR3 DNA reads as TGTGCCAGCAGCCTTATCGGGAGGGAGACCCAGTACTTC. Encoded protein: CASSLIGRETQYF. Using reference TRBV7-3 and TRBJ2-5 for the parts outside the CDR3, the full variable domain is GAGVSQTPSNKVTEKGKYVELRCDPISGHTALYWYRQSLGQGPEFLIYFQGTGAADDSGLPNDRFFAVRPEGSVSTLKIQRTERGDSAVYLCASSLIGRETQYFGPGTRLLVL.